This TCR beta chain was identified in a study of T cells in Graves' hyperthyroidism and ophthalmopathy. Germline V CDR1 and CDR2: LNHDA, SQIVND (reference sequence). This CDR3 is built from 16 residues. Not enrolled were patients with uncontrolled infection, other autoimmune disease, pregnancy or lactation. Clinical symptoms, serum thyroxine and TRAb, thyroid ultrasound and orbital computed tomography together formed the diagnostic basis. General observations from the study: In blood, most of the thyroid clonotypes expanded above 0.001 were also present.

As for this clonotype: The antigen remains unidentified. The junction and the germline gene differ at one end; a read error may be behind it.

The investigators amplified TCR beta CDR3 regions from RNA transcripts. The primer set for the first-round RT-PCR of the TCR CDR3 was HTBI. TCRdb called the multiplex PCR reads again in MiXCR, with one record for every CDR3 protein. The sample consists of roughly 570,000 distinct CDR3 sequences, about 43% of them appearing once. This receptor was taken from a woman between 18 and 30 years old with Graves' hyperthyroidism. V is TRBV19 and J is TRBJ1-2, with 7 nucleotides matching TRBD1. The sequencing input was peripheral blood or thyroid tissue (not recorded which). The CDR3 protein is CAGSITATGTSYGYTF. The CDR3 bases are TGTGCCGGTAGTATCACAGCGACAGGGACTTCCTATGGCTACACCTTC.